A selection of T cell receptor beta chains follows, all from one sample in a study of blood T cell repertoires in COVID-19. Sequencing used immunoSEQ multiplex PCR; TCRdb keeps in-frame clones, though not all of them. The data contain around 43,000 clones, around 82% of them singletons. Material for sequencing was peripheral blood. The receptors here all came from a woman at least 80 years old with acute or convalescent COVID-19. Each CDR3 is given with its conserved first and last residue. A D gene is named only where the DNA matches it firmly. The listing skips clone size in some rows; elsewhere it reads once, few, many or a size class.

>-|-|TRBV4-2|TRBJ2-7
CASSQEPSSGHTYEQYF
TGTGCCAGCAGCCAAGAACCTAGTTCGGGACACACCTACGAGCAGTACTTC
>-|-|TRBV3-1/TRBV3-2|TRBJ2-1
CASSPAGKGAGEQFF
TGTGCCAGCAGCCCCGCGGGGAAGGGGGCGGGCGAGCAGTTCTTC
>TRBD2|-|TRBV29-1|TRBJ2-2
CSVKTSGNTGELFF
TGCAGCGTTAAGACTAGCGGGAACACCGGGGAGCTGTTTTTT
>-|-|TRBV2|TRBJ1-4
CASSEEGEKLFF
TGTGCCAGCAGTGAGGAGGGGGAAAAACTGTTTTTT
>-|-|TRBV14|TRBJ1-6
CASSGQTTSPLHF
TGTGCCAGCAGCGGACAGACTACTTCACCCCTCCACTTT
>TRBD2|-|TRBV7-9|TRBJ2-1
CASSLKPGAGGLSGEQFF
TGTGCCAGCAGCTTAAAGCCGGGAGCGGGAGGGCTTAGCGGTGAGCAGTTCTTC
>-|once|TRBV2|TRBJ2-7
CATSGGEGGGSYEQYF
TGTGCCACCAGTGGGGGGGAAGGGGGGGGCTCCTACGAGCAGTACTTC
>-|-|TRBV27|TRBJ2-7
CASSLLSTNSYEQYF
TGTGCCAGCAGTTTATTGAGTACCAACTCCTACGAGCAGTACTTC
>-|-|TRBV3-1/TRBV3-2|TRBJ2-7
CASSITEYEQYF
TGTGCCAGCAGCATCACGGAGTACGAGCAGTACTTC
>TRBD1|-|TRBV6-6|TRBJ1-1
CASSYVRGRLGTEAFF
TGTGCCAGCAGTTACGTCAGGGGGCGCTTGGGGACTGAAGCTTTCTTT
>-|-|TRBV18|TRBJ1-1
CASSPPGGTEAFF
TGTGCCAGCTCACCACCAGGGGGCACTGAAGCTTTCTTT
>TRBD2|-|TRBV4-1|TRBJ2-2
CASGSGESTGELFF
TGCGCCAGCGGGAGCGGGGAAAGCACCGGGGAGCTGTTTTTT
>TRBD2|once|TRBV19|TRBJ2-7
CASSRGLAGSYEQYF
TGTGCCAGTAGTCGGGGGCTAGCGGGCTCCTACGAGCAGTACTTC
>TRBD1|-|TRBV10-3|TRBJ1-5
CAISPGTGNDQPQHF
TGTGCCATCAGTCCCGGGACAGGGAATGATCAGCCCCAGCATTTT
>-|-|TRBV27|TRBJ1-1
CASSPSGVNTEAFF
TGTGCCAGCAGTCCCTCCGGAGTGAACACTGAAGCTTTCTTT
>TRBD1|-|TRBV25-1|TRBJ1-6
CASSDAPQGASPLHF
TGTGCCAGCAGTGATGCCCCACAGGGGGCCTCACCCCTCCACTTT
>-|-|TRBV19|TRBJ2-7
CASSMIDGGAEQYF
TGTGCCAGTAGTATGATCGATGGCGGGGCCGAGCAGTACTTC
>TRBD1|-|TRBV5-6|TRBJ1-2
CASSLRGTGANYGYTF
TGTGCCAGCAGCTTGCGGGGGACAGGGGCCAACTATGGCTACACCTTC
>-|-|TRBV3-1/TRBV3-2|TRBJ2-7
CASSPDSKSAYEQYF
TGTGCCAGCAGCCCCGACTCGAAAAGTGCCTACGAGCAGTACTTC
>-|-|TRBV3-1/TRBV3-2|TRBJ2-5
CASTPGETQYF
TGTGCCAGCACTCCGGGGGAGACCCAGTACTTC
>-|-|TRBV5-1|TRBJ1-2
CASSSEGTGNYGYTF
TGCGCCAGCAGCTCGGAGGGGACTGGTAACTATGGCTACACCTTC
>TRBD1|-|TRBV19|TRBJ1-5
CASRTGGGNQPQHF
TGTGCCAGTAGAACAGGGGGCGGCAATCAGCCCCAGCATTTT
>-|-|TRBV5-6|TRBJ1-5
CARFLCSQPQHF
TGTGCCCGTTTCCTTTGTTCTCAGCCCCAGCATTTT
>TRBD2|-|TRBV7-2|TRBJ2-7
CASSSRLAGGNEQYF
TGTGCCAGCAGCTCCCGACTAGCGGGGGGAAACGAGCAGTACTTC